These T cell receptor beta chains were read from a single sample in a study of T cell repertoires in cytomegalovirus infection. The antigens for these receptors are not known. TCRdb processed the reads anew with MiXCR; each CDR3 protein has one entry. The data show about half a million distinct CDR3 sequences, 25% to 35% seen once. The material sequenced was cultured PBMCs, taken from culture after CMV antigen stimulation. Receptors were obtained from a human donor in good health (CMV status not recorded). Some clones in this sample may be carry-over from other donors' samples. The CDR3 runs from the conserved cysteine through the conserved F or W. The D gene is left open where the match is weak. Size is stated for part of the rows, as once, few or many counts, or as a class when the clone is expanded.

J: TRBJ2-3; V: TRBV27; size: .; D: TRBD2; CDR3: CASSYPGLADTQYF; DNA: TGTGCCAGCAGTTACCCGGGACTAGCGGATACGCAGTATTTT
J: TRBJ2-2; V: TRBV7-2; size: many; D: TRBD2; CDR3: CASSLSGGRTGELFF; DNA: TGTGCCAGCAGCTTATCGGGGGGGAGGACCGGGGAGCTGTTTTTT
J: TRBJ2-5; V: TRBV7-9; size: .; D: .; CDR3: CASSLSAGKETQYF; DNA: TGTGCCAGCAGCCTATCGGCGGGAAAAGAGACCCAGTACTTC
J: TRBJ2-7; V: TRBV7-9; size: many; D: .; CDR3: CASRPQGGEQYF; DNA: TGTGCCAGCAGACCCCAGGGGGGCGAGCAGTACTTC
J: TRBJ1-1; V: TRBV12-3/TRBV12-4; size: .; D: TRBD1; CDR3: CASRKGQGTTEAFF; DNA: TGTGCCAGCAGAAAGGGACAGGGCACCACTGAAGCTTTCTTT
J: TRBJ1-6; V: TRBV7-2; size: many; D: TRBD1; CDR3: CASSSEERTGGGSPLHF; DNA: TGTGCCAGCAGCTCGGAAGAAAGGACAGGGGGGGGATCACCCCTCCACTTT
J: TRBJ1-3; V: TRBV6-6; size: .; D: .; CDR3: CASGIQGTGNTIYF; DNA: TGTGCCAGCGGCATACAGGGTACCGGAAACACCATATATTTT
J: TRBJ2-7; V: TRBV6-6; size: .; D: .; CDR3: CASSYGAAGARTGQYF; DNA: TGTGCCAGCAGTTACGGGGCAGCAGGGGCCCGTACTGGGCAGTACTTC
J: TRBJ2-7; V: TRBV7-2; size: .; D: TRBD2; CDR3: CASSISGHYEQYF; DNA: TGTGCCAGCAGCATTAGCGGGCACTACGAGCAGTACTTC
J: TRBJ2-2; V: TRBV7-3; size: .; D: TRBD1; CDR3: CASSPMGTGVSTGELFF; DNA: TGTGCCAGCAGCCCAATGGGGACAGGGGTCAGCACCGGGGAGCTGTTTTTT
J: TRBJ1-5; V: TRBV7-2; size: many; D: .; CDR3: CASSFDWVEGRQPQHF; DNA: TGTGCCAGCAGCTTCGATTGGGTGGAGGGTCGGCAGCCCCAGCATTTT
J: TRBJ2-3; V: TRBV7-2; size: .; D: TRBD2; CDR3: CASGSGDTQYF; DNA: TGTGCCAGCGGTAGCGGGGATACGCAGTATTTT
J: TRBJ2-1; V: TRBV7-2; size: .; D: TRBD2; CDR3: CASSQAGAKNEQFF; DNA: TGTGCCAGCAGCCAAGCGGGAGCGAAGAATGAGCAGTTCTTC
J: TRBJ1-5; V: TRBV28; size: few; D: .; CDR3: CASRTYRASNQPQHF; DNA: TGTGCCAGCAGAACATACAGGGCTAGCAATCAGCCCCAGCATTTT
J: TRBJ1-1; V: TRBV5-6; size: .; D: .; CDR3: CASSLVSTDVAFF; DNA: TGTGCCAGCAGCTTAGTTTCGACAGATGTAGCTTTCTTT
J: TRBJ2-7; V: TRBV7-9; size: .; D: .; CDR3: CASSHPGDYSYEQYF; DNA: TGTGCCAGCAGCCACCCAGGGGACTACTCCTACGAGCAGTACTTC
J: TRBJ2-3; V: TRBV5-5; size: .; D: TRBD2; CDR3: CASRPGLADTDTQYF; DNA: TGTGCCAGCAGACCGGGACTAGCCGACACAGATACGCAGTATTTT
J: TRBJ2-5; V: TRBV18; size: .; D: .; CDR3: CASSPPGSDRQETQYF; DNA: TGTGCCAGCTCACCACCGGGATCGGACAGACAAGAGACCCAGTACTTC
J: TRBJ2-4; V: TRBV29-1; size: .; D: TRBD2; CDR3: CSAREGQNIQYF; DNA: TGCAGCGCCCGGGAGGGGCAGAACATTCAGTACTTC
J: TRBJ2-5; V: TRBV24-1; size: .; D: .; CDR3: CATSTHQEYQETQYF; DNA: TGTGCCACCAGTACCCACCAGGAGTACCAAGAGACCCAGTACTTC
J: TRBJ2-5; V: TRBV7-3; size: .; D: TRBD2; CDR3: CASSFASGYQETQYF; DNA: TGTGCCAGCAGCTTCGCTAGCGGTTACCAAGAGACCCAGTACTTC
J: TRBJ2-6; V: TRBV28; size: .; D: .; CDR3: CASSLADSSSGANVLTF; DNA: TGTGCCAGCAGTTTGGCGGACAGCTCCTCTGGGGCCAACGTCCTGACTTTC
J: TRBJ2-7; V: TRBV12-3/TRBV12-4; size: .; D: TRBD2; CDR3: CASSLGTSGRVYEQYF; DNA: TGTGCCAGCAGTTTAGGGACTAGCGGGAGAGTCTACGAGCAGTACTTC
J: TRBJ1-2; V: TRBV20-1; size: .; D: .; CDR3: CSARDPATSPNYGYTF; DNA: TGCAGTGCTAGAGATCCGGCAACCTCCCCTAACTATGGCTACACCTTC
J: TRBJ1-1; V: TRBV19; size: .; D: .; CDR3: CASTPRRAGKHTEAFF; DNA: TGTGCCAGTACCCCAAGGAGGGCGGGGAAGCACACTGAAGCTTTCTTT
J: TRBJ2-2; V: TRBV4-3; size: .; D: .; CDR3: CASSHHLHTGELFF; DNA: TGCGCCAGCAGCCACCACTTACACACCGGGGAGCTGTTTTTT
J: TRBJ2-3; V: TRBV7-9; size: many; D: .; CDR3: CASSFNTDTQYF; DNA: TGTGCCAGCAGCTTTAACACAGATACGCAGTATTTT
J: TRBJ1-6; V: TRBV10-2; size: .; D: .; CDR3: CASTGSYNSPLHF; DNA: TGCGCCAGCACGGGCTCCTATAATTCACCCCTCCACTTT
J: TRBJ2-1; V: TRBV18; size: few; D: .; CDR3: CASSPLTRQGRNNEQFF; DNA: TGTGCCAGCTCACCACTGACGAGGCAGGGGAGAAACAATGAGCAGTTCTTC
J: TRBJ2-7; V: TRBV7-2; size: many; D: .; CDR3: CASSPVGGGYEQYF; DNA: TGTGCCAGCAGCCCAGTCGGGGGTGGCTACGAGCAGTACTTC
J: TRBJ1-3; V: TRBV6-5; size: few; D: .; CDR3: CASSYSQPGISLQTGNTIYF; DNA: TGTGCCAGCAGTTACTCGCAGCCAGGAATAAGCCTGCAGACTGGAAACACCATATATTTT
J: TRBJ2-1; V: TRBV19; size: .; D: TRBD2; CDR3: CASSSWTSGKGNEQFF; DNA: TGTGCCAGTAGTTCCTGGACTAGCGGGAAGGGGAATGAGCAGTTCTTC
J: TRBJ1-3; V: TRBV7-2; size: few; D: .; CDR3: CASSQISRNTIYF; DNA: TGTGCCAGCAGCCAGATCTCGCGAAACACCATATATTTT
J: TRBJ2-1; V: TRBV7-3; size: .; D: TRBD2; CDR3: CASSLIQGLAGGNEQFF; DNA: TGTGCCAGCAGCTTAATTCAAGGGCTAGCGGGGGGGAATGAGCAGTTCTTC
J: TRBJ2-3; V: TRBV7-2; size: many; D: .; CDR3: CASSRGAGTLHF; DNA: TGTGCCAGCAGCCGAGGGGCGGGAACTCTACATTTT
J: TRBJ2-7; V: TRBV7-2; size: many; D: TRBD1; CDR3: CASSHIVGQGPYEQYF; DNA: TGTGCCAGCAGCCACATTGTGGGACAGGGGCCCTACGAGCAGTACTTC
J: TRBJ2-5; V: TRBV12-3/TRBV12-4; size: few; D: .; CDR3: CASSLGQSVETQYF; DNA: TGTGCCAGCAGTTTAGGCCAGTCCGTGGAGACCCAGTACTTC
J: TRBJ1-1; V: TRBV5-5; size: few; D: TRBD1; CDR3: CASSLSIDRGLTEAFF; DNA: TGTGCCAGCAGCTTGTCCATTGACAGGGGGCTCACTGAAGCTTTCTTT
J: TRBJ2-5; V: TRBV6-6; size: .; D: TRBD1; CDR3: CASSSPSGGAVETQYF; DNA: TGTGCCAGCAGTTCCCCTTCAGGGGGAGCGGTGGAGACCCAGTACTTC
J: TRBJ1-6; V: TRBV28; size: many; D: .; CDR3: CASSLEGIYNSPLHF; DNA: TGTGCCAGCAGTTTAGAAGGGATTTATAATTCACCCCTCCACTTT
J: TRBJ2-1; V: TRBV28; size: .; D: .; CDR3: CASSDRVISGRNEQFF; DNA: TGTGCCAGCTCCGACAGGGTAATTAGCGGGCGGAATGAGCAGTTCTTC
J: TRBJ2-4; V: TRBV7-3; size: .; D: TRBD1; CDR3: CASSPPVKGASNIQYF; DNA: TGTGCCAGCAGCCCCCCCGTGAAGGGGGCCTCAAACATTCAGTACTTC
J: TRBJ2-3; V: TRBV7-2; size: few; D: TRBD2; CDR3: CASSPTGAGGPLDTQYF; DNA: TGTGCCAGCAGCCCCACTGGAGCGGGAGGACCTCTGGATACGCAGTATTTT
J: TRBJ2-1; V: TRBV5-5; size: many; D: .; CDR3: CASSLQGYEQFF; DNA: TGTGCCAGCAGCTTGCAGGGATATGAGCAGTTCTTC